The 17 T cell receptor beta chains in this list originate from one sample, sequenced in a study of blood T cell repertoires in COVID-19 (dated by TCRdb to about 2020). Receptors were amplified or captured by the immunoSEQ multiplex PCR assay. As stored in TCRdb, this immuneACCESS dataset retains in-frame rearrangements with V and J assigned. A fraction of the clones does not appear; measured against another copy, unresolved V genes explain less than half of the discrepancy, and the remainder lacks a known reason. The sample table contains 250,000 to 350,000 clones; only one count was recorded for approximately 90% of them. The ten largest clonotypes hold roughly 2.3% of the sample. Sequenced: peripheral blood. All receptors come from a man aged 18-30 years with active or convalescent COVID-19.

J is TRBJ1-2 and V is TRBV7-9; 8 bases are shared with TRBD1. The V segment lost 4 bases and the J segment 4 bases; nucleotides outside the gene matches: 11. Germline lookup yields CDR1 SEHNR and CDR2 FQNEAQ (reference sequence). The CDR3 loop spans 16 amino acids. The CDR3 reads CASSSNHRGGFYGYTF. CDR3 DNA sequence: TGTGCCAGCAGCTCCAACCACAGGGGGGGTTTCTATGGCTACACCTTC.

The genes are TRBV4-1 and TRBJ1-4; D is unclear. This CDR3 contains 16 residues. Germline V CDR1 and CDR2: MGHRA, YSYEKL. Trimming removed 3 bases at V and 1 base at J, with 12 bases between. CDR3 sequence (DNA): TGCGCCAGCAGCCACATGTGGGGAGGAACTAATGAAAAACTGTTTTTT. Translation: CASSHMWGGTNEKLFF.

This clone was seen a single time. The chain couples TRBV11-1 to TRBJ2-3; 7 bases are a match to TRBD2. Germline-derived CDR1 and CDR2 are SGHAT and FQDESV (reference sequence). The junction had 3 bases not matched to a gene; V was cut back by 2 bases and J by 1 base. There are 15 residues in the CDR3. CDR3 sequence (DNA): TGTGCCAGCAGCTTACCAGCGGGACGCACAGATACGCAGTATTTT. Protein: CASSLPAGRTDTQYF. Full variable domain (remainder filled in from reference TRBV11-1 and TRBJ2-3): EAEVAQSPRYKITEKSQAVAFWCDPISGHATLYWYRQILGQGPELLVQFQDESVVDDSQLPKDRFSAERLKGVDSTLKIQPAELGDSAMYLCASSLPAGRTDTQYFGPGTRLTVL.

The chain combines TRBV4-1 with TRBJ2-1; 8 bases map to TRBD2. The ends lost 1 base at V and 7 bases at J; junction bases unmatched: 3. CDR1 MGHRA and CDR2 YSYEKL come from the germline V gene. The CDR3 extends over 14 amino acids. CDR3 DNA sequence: TGCGCCAGCAGCCAAGGACTAGCGCCAAATGAGCAGTTCTTC. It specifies CASSQGLAPNEQFF.

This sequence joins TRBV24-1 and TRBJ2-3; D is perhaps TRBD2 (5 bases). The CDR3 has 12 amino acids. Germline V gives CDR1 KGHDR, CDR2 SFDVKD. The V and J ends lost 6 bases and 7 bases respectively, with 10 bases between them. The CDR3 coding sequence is TGTGCCACCAGTCCCTCGGGGTATACGCAGTATTTT. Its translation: CATSPSGYTQYF.

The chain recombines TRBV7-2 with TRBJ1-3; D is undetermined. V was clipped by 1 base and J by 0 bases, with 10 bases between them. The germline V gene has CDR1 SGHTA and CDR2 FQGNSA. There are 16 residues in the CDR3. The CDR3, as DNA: TGTGCCAGCAGCTTAGGATCTGGAGTCTCTGGAAACACCATATATTTT. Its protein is CASSLGSGVSGNTIYF.

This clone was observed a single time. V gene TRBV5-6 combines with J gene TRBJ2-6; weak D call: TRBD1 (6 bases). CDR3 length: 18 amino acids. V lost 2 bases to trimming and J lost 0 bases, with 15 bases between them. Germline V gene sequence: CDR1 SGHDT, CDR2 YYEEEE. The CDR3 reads CASSFRDIDLSGANVLTF. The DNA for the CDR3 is TGTGCCAGCAGCTTCCGGGACATTGATCTCTCTGGGGCCAACGTCCTGACTTTC.

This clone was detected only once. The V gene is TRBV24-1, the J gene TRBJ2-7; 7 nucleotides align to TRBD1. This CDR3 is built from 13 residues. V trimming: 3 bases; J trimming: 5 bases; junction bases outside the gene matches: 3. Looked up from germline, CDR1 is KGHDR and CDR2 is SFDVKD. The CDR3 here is CATSDRQGDEQYF. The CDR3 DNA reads TGTGCCACCAGTGATAGACAGGGAGACGAGCAGTACTTC.

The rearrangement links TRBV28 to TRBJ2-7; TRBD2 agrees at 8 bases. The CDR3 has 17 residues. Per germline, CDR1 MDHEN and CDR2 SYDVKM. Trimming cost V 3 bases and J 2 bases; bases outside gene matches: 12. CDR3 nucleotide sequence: TGTGCCAGCAGTTTCGGCCGAGGGACTAGTCGGGCCTACGAGCAGTACTTC. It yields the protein CASSFGRGTSRAYEQYF.

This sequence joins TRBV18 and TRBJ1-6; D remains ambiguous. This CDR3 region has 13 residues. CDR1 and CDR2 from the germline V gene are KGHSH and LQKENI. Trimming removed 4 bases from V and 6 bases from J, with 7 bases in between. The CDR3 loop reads CASSQDSNSPLHF. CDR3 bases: TGTGCCAGCTCACAGGACTCTAATTCACCCCTCCACTTT.

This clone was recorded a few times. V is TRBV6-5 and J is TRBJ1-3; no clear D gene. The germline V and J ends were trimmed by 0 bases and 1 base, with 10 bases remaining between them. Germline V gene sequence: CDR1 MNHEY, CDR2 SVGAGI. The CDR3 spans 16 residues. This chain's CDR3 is CASSYSRFRSGNTIYF. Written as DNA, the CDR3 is TGTGCCAGCAGTTACTCGCGATTTCGGTCTGGAAACACCATATATTTT.

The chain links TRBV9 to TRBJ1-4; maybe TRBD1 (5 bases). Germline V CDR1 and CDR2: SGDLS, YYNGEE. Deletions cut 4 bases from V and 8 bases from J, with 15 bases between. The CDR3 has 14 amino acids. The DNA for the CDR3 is TGTGCCAGCAGCCCCCGGGCCGGGGGAGAAAAACTGTTTTTT. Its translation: CASSPRAGGEKLFF.

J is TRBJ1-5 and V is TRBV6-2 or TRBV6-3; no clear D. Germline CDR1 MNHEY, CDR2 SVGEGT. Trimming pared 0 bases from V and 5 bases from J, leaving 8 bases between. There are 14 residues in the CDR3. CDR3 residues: CASSYSRPDQPQHF. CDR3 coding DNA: TGTGCCAGCAGTTACTCGAGGCCCGATCAGCCCCAGCATTTT.

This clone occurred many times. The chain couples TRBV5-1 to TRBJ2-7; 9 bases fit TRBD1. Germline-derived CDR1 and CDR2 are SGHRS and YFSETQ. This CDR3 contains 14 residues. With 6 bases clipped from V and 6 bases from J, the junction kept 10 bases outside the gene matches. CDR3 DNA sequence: TGCGCCAGCACCGGTCCCGGGACAGGGACCGAGCAGTACTTC. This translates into CASTGPGTGTEQYF. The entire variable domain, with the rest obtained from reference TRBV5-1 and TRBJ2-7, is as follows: KAGVTQTPRYLIKTRGQQVTLSCSPISGHRSVSWYQQTPGQGLQFLFEYFSETQRNKGNFPGRFSGRQFSNSRSEMNVSTLELGDSALYLCASTGPGTGTEQYFGPGTRLTVT.

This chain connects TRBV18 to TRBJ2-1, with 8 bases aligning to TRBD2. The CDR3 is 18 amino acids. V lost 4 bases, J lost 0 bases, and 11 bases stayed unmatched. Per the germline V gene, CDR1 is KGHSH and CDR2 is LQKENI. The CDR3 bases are TGTGCCAGCTCACGGGGCGGCGCGGGGGGAAGCTCCTACAATGAGCAGTTCTTC. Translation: CASSRGGAGGSSYNEQFF.

The CDR3 coding sequence is TGCGCCAGCAGTCGGTCAGGGGCGGCCGGGGAGCTGTTTTTT. Translated: CASSRSGAAGELFF. The chain combines TRBV10-2 with TRBJ2-2, with a weak D call TRBD1 (6 bases). The germline gives CDR1 WSHSY, CDR2 SAAADI. The CDR3 totals 14 residues. V lost 5 bases and J 6 bases, leaving 13 bases between the germline ends.

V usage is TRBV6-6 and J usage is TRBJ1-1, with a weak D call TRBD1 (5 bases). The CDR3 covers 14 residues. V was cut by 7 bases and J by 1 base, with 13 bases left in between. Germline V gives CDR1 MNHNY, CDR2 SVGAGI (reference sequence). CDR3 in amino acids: CASIPGTSNTEAFF. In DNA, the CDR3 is TGTGCCAGCATCCCCGGGACTTCGAACACTGAAGCTTTCTTT.